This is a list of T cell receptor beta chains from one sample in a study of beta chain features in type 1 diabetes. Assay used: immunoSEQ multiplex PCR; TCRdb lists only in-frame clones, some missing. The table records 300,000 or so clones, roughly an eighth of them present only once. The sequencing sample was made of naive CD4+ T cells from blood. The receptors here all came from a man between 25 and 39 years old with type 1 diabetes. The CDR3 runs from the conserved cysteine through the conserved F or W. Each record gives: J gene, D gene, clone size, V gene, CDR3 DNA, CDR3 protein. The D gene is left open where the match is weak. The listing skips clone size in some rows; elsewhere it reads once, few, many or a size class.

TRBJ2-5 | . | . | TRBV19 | TGTGCCAGTAGTACCCAGGGGGGAAAAGAGACCCAGTACTTC | CASSTQGGKETQYF
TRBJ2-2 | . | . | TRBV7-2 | TGTGCCAGCAGCGGACAGAACACCGGGGAGCTGTTTTTT | CASSGQNTGELFF
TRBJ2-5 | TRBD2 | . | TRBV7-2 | TGTGCCAGCAGCCCCCCGGGACTACACACGACCCAGTACTTC | CASSPPGLHTTQYF
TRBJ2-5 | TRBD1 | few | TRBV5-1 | TGCGCCAGCAGCTGGAGGACAGGGGGGTCACAAGAGACCCAGTACTTC | CASSWRTGGSQETQYF
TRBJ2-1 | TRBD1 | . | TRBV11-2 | TGTGCCAGCACCGGGACAGGGTACAATGAGCAGTTCTTC | CASTGTGYNEQFF
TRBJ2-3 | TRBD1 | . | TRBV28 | TGTGCCAGCAGCCGCTTTGGACAGGGAGCTGAAGATACGCAGTATTTT | CASSRFGQGAEDTQYF
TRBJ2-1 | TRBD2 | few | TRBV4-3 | TGCGCCAGCAGCCAAGGGAGCGGGAGGTACAATGAGCAGTTCTTC | CASSQGSGRYNEQFF
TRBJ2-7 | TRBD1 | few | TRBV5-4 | TGTGCCAGCAGCTTGGGACAGGGTTTCTCCTACGAGCAGTACTTC | CASSLGQGFSYEQYF
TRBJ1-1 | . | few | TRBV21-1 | TGTGCCAGCAGCATAGCTCCTGGGGAGGGCTTT | CASSIAPGEGF
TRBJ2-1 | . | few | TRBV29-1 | TGCAGCGTTGGGCCAGAAAATGAGCAGTTCTTC | CSVGPENEQFF
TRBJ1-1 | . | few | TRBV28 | TGTGCCAGCAGTTTACTCAGGGCCCCTGAAGCTTTCTTT | CASSLLRAPEAFF
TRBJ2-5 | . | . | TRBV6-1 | TGTGCCAGCAGTTTCGCCGGGACACCCAAGGAGACCCAGTACTTC | CASSFAGTPKETQYF
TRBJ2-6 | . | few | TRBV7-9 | TGTGCCAGCAGCTCGCAGTTTCACTCTGGGGCCAACGTCCTGACTTTC | CASSSQFHSGANVLTF
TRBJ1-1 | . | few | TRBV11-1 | TGTGCCAGCAGCCCCGCGGGGAGGAGGAACACTGAAGCTTTCTTT | CASSPAGRRNTEAFF
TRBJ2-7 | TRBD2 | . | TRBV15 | TGTGCCACCAGCCCCCGCCAGGCGACTAGCGGGAGTAAGTACTTC | CATSPRQATSGSKYF
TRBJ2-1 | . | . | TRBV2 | TGTGCCAGCAGTGCAGGTAATGAGCAGTTCTTC | CASSAGNEQFF
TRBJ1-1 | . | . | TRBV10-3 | TGTGCCATCAGTGAGAGGACACTGAACACTGAAGCTTTCTTT | CAISERTLNTEAFF
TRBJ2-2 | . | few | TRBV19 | TGTGCCAGTAGTTTACAGGGTTACGCCGGGGAGCTGTTTTTT | CASSLQGYAGELFF
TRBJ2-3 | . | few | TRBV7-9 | TGTGCCAGCAGCACAGGGACTATTGCTAGCACAGATACGCAGTATTTT | CASSTGTIASTDTQYF
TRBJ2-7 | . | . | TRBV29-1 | TGCAGCGTTGCGACACCTGCCTACGAGCAGTACTTC | CSVATPAYEQYF
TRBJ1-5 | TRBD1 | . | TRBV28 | TGTGCCAGCAGTCCTGGGACAGGGTTCCGCAATCAGCCCCAGCATTTT | CASSPGTGFRNQPQHF
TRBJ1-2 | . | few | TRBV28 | TGTGCCAGCAGTTCGAGCTATGGCTACACCTTC | CASSSSYGYTF
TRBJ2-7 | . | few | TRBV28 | TGTGCCAGCCAGGGAAGTGACTCCTACGAGCAGTACTTC | CASQGSDSYEQYF
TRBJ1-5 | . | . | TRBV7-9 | TGTGCCAGCAGCGCCGACAGTAACAATCAGCCCCAGCATTTT | CASSADSNNQPQHF
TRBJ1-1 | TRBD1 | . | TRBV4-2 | TGTGCCAGCAGCCCCCGGGACAGAGGAGGCACTGAAGCTTTCTTT | CASSPRDRGGTEAFF
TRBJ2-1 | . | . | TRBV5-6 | TGTGCCAGCAGCCGGGACTGGGGCTCCTACAATGAGCAGTTCTTC | CASSRDWGSYNEQFF
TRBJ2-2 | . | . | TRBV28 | TGTGCCAGCAGATCTACTAACACCGGGGAGCTGTTTTTT | CASRSTNTGELFF
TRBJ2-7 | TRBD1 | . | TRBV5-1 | TGCGCCAGCAGTCTAGGGCAGGGGGCCGAATACGAGCAGTACTTC | CASSLGQGAEYEQYF
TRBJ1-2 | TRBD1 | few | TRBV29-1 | TGCAGCGTGAAGGGTGGGACAGAGGACTATGGCTACACCTTC | CSVKGGTEDYGYTF
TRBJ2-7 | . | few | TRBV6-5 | TGTGCCAGCAGTTACAGGATGGGAGCGGTCTACGAGCAGTACTTC | CASSYRMGAVYEQYF
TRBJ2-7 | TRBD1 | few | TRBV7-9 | TGTGCCAGCAGCTTAGGCCGGGACAGGGGCGAGCAGTACTTC | CASSLGRDRGEQYF
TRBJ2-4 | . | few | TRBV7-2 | TGTGCCAGCAGCTTGGTTAGCGGAGAAGGCATTCAGTACTTC | CASSLVSGEGIQYF
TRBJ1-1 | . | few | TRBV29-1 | TGCAGCGTTGATCGGCGGGTGGGGAACACTGAAGCTTTCTTT | CSVDRRVGNTEAFF
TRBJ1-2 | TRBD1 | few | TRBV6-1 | TGTGCCAGCAGTGAAGCAGGGACAGGAAAAGTCCGGGATGGCTACACCTTC | CASSEAGTGKVRDGYTF
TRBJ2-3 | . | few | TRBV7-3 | TGTGCCAGCAGCTCCAGTGGGGGGGGGCCAGATACGCAGTATTTT | CASSSSGGGPDTQYF
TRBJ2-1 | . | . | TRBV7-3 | TGTGCCAGCAGCGCCCTGGGAGGAATCAGCTCCTACAATGAGCAGTTCTTC | CASSALGGISSYNEQFF
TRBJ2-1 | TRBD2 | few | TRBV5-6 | TGTGCCAGCAGCTTAGCCAGCGGGAGGGGTTACAATGAGCAGTTCTTC | CASSLASGRGYNEQFF
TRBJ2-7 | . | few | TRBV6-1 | TGTGCCAGCAGTGAAGGCAGCGGCTCCTACGAGCAGTACTTC | CASSEGSGSYEQYF
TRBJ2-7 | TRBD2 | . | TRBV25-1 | TGTGCCAGCAGTGAGCTAGCGGGAGTCCACGAGCAGTACTTC | CASSELAGVHEQYF
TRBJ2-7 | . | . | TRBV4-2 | TGTGCCAGCAGCCAAGACAGGAAAGCGGAGAGCTCCTACGAGCAGTACTTC | CASSQDRKAESSYEQYF
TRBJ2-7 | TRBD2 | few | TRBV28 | TGTGCCAGCAGTTCCGGGGGGGCTGCTACCTACGAGCAGTACTTC | CASSSGGAATYEQYF
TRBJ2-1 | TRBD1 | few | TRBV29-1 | TGCAGCGGCCGGACAGGGCAGCGTGAGCAGTTCTTC | CSGRTGQREQFF
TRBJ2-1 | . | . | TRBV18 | TGTGCCAGCTCACCAGGGGGGTTCGATGAGCAGTTCTTC | CASSPGGFDEQFF
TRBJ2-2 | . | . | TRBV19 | TGTGCCAGTAGCTACTTAAACACCGGGGAGCTGTTTTTT | CASSYLNTGELFF
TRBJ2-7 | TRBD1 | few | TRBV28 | TGTGCCAGCAGTGCCCCGGGACAGGGGTTCTACGAGCAGTACTTC | CASSAPGQGFYEQYF
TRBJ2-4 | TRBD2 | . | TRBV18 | TGTGCCAGCTCACCACGGGGAGTAGCGGGGACCAAAAACATTCAGTACTTC | CASSPRGVAGTKNIQYF
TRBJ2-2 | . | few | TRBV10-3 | TGTGCCATCAGTGAAGGGGCTTTTAACACCGGGGAGCTGTTTTTT | CAISEGAFNTGELFF
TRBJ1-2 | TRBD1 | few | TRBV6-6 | TGTGCCAGCAGTAAGGGGACAGCGGTAAACTATGGCTACACCTTC | CASSKGTAVNYGYTF
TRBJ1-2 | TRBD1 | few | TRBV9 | TGTGCCAGCAGCGCGGGGACAGGGGTAAACTATGGCTACACCTTC | CASSAGTGVNYGYTF
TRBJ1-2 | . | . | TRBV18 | TGTGCCAGCTCACCACCGGGATGGGGGGACTATGGCTACACCTTC | CASSPPGWGDYGYTF
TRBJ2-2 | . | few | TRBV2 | TGTGCCAGCAGTGAACAGATCCCGTCCGGGGAGCTGTTTTTT | CASSEQIPSGELFF
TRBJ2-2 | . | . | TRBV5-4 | TGTGCCAGCAGCCCGGCTCGGGGCACCGGGGAGCTGTTTTTT | CASSPARGTGELFF